Below are 32 T cell receptor beta chains sequenced from a single sample in a study of T cell changes during pregnancy in multiple sclerosis. This table comes from immunoSEQ multiplex PCR, and its TCRdb copy is limited to in-frame clones, with some not included. Altogether some 48,000 clones are present, 85% to 95% being singletons, with the ten largest covering 0.55% to 0.65%. The specimen was CD4+ T cells from peripheral blood mononuclear cells, collected after pregnancy. The receptors come from a female donor in good health, enrolled as a control in a pregnancy study.

The V call is TRBV5-1, the J call TRBJ2-1, with TRBD2 matching 13 bases. The CDR3 loop spans 17 amino acids. Germline V gene sequence: CDR1 SGHRS, CDR2 YFSETQ. The trim removed 0 bases at V and 2 bases at J, leaving 2 bases unmatched. The DNA for the CDR3 is TGCGCCAGCAGCTTGGGTGGGACTAGCGGGGCCTACAATGAGCAGTTCTTC. This translates into CASSLGGTSGAYNEQFF.

The CDR3 nucleotides are TGTGCCAGCAGCGCTCAGGGGGGCACTGAAGCTTTCTTT. This encodes CASSAQGGTEAFF. This chain uses TRBV11-3 with TRBJ1-1; TRBD1 matches 7 bases. V lost 5 bases, J lost 4 bases, and 4 bases stayed unmatched. Germline CDR1 and CDR2: SGHNT and YENEEA. This CDR3 has 13 residues.

V and J are TRBV2 and TRBJ1-2; 8 bases fit TRBD1. V dropped 3 bases and J dropped 10; count of bases not matched to a gene: 7. The CDR3 is 13 residues long. Germline V gene sequence: CDR1 SNHLY, CDR2 FYNNEI. The CDR3 protein is CASSDQGARVYTF. The CDR3 region has the DNA TGTGCCAGCAGTGACCAGGGGGCAAGGGTCTACACCTTC. The whole variable domain, filled in from reference TRBV2 and TRBJ1-2, reads EPEVTQTPSHQVTQMGQEVILRCVPISNHLYFYWYRQILGQKVEFLVSFYNNEISEKSEIFDDQFSVERPDGSNFTLKIRSTKLEDSAMYFCASSDQGARVYTFGSGTRLTVV.

V usage is TRBV19 and J usage is TRBJ2-2, with 8 bases identical to TRBD1. This CDR3 comprises 18 residues. The V gene's germline CDR1 is LNHDA and CDR2 SQIVND (reference sequence). V trimming: 7 bases; J trimming: 5 bases; junction bases outside the gene matches: 18. The DNA for the CDR3 is TGTGCCAGTACCACCCCCCCCCTGACAGGGGTCGGGACCGGGGAGCTGTTTTTT. This codes for CASTTPPLTGVGTGELFF. The full variable domain, with the rest looked up from reference TRBV19 and TRBJ2-2, is DGGITQSPKYLFRKEGQNVTLSCEQNLNHDAMYWYRQDPGQGLRLIYYSQIVNDFQKGDIAEGYSVSREKKESFPLTVTSAQKNPTAFYLCASTTPPLTGVGTGELFFGEGSRLTVL.

The V gene is TRBV13, the J gene TRBJ1-1; D remains unclear. V gave up 4 bases and J gave up 0 bases, with 6 bases separating them. Germline lookup yields CDR1 PRHDT and CDR2 FYEKMQ (reference sequence). This CDR3 contains 13 residues. The CDR3 nucleotides read TGTGCCAGCAGCTCTGACATGAACACTGAAGCTTTCTTT. Amino acids: CASSSDMNTEAFF.

This clone was found once. This rearrangement joins TRBV6-5 to TRBJ1-5; TRBD1 aligns across 10 bases. The trim removed 6 bases at V and 6 bases at J, leaving 8 bases unmatched. The germline CDR1 and CDR2 sequences are MNHEY and SVGAGI. The length of the CDR3 is 15 residues. The CDR3 reads CASSLTGTGVQPQHF. CDR3 DNA: TGTGCCAGCAGCCTAACCGGGACAGGGGTTCAGCCCCAGCATTTT.

The CDR3 region has the DNA TGTGCCAGCTCACCAATTCCCGATTGGCCGGGCGGGGAGCTGTTTTTT. Residues: CASSPIPDWPGGELFF. This sequence joins TRBV18 and TRBJ2-2; D is ambiguous. The CDR3 is 16 residues long. Trimming removed 2 bases from V and 7 bases from J, with 17 bases in between. Looked up from germline, CDR1 is KGHSH and CDR2 is LQKENI.

The count of this clone is one. This chain joins TRBV18 and TRBJ2-3, with TRBD2 matching over 9 bases. V dropped 6 bases and J dropped 2; count of bases not matched to a gene: 6. The CDR3 length is 15 residues. The V gene's germline CDR1 is KGHSH and CDR2 LQKENI. In nucleotides, the CDR3 is TGTGCCAGCTCCCCGACTAGCGGACCCACAGATACGCAGTATTTT. Its protein product is CASSPTSGPTDTQYF. The full variable domain, its missing parts supplied by reference TRBV18 and TRBJ2-3, is NAGVMQNPRHLVRRRGQEARLRCSPMKGHSHVYWYRQLPEEGLKFMVYLQKENIIDESGMPKERFSAEFPKEGPSILRIQQVVRGDSAAYFCASSPTSGPTDTQYFGPGTRLTVL.

The V call is TRBV2, the J call TRBJ2-1; D not resolved. In germline, CDR1 is SNHLY, CDR2 FYNNEI. Trimming shortened V by 3 bases and J by 9 bases, and 12 bases separated the two germline ends. The CDR3 runs to 13 residues. This CDR3 is CASSDPSIAEQFF. DNA of the CDR3: TGTGCCAGCAGTGATCCCTCTATTGCTGAGCAGTTCTTC.

This clone was picked up one time. The chain has TRBV6-1 and TRBJ2-2; D is possibly TRBD2 (6 bases). Germline V gene sequence: CDR1 MNHNS, CDR2 SASEGT. The CDR3 contains 12 residues. V lost 6 bases, J lost 5 bases, and 7 bases lay in between. The chain's CDR3 is CASRGGTGELFF. The CDR3 coding sequence is TGTGCCAGCAGGGGAGGAACCGGGGAGCTGTTTTTT.

The gene calls are TRBV11-3 and TRBJ2-1; D not certain. In germline, CDR1 is SGHNT, CDR2 YENEEA. Trimming took off 1 base at V and 12 bases at J, with 13 bases between the two ends. The CDR3 spans 13 residues. The DNA of the CDR3 is TGTGCCAGCAGCTTAGGCGTCGAATTTTCGCAGTTCTTC. Its translation is CASSLGVEFSQFF. The complete variable domain, with remaining parts taken from reference TRBV11-3 and TRBJ2-1, reads EAGVVQSPRYKIIEKKQPVAFWCNPISGHNTLYWYLQNLGQGPELLIRYENEEAVDDSQLPKDRFSAERLKGVDSTLKIQPAELGDSAVYLCASSLGVEFSQFFGPGTRLTVL.

The chain couples TRBV5-5 to TRBJ1-4; D gene ambiguous. In germline, CDR1 is SGHKS, CDR2 YYEKEE (reference sequence). This CDR3 spans 13 amino acids. The V and J ends lost 0 bases and 12 bases respectively, with 12 bases between them. The chain's CDR3 is CASSLVMGGELFF. CDR3 DNA: TGTGCCAGCAGCTTGGTCATGGGCGGGGAACTGTTTTTT.

The V and J genes are TRBV5-1 and TRBJ1-1; D gene unclear. The length of the CDR3 is 13 residues. Per germline, CDR1 SGHRS and CDR2 YFSETQ. The V end was cut by 0 bases, the J end by 2 bases, with 5 bases between. The CDR3 DNA reads TGCGCCAGCAGCTTGGACAGTAACACTGAAGCTTTCTTT. Amino acid sequence: CASSLDSNTEAFF.

V gene TRBV4-1 combines with J gene TRBJ2-1, with TRBD2 identical over 11 bases. The CDR3 is made up of 17 amino acids. Germline trimming cut 4 bases from V and 6 bases from J; bases unmatched to any gene: 11. Germline V gene lookup returns CDR1 MGHRA and CDR2 YSYEKL. In DNA form, the CDR3 reads TGCGCCAGCAGCCGCGGGGGACTAGCGGAGCTGGGCAATGAGCAGTTCTTC. Residues: CASSRGGLAELGNEQFF.

J is TRBJ2-3 and V is TRBV5-4; D uncertain. CDR1 SGHNT and CDR2 YYREEE come from the germline V gene (reference sequence). There are 13 residues in the CDR3. Trimming left V 1 base short and J 3 bases short, with 6 bases between. The CDR3 bases are TGTGCCAGCAGCTTGCCTGAGACAGATACGCAGTATTTT. Encoded protein: CASSLPETDTQYF. The full variable domain, with the rest looked up from reference TRBV5-4 and TRBJ2-3, is ETGVTQSPTHLIKTRGQQVTLRCSSQSGHNTVSWYQQALGQGPQFIFQYYREEENGRGNFPPRFSGLQFPNYSSELNVNALELDDSALYLCASSLPETDTQYFGPGTRLTVL.

The chain links TRBV7-2 to TRBJ1-4, with TRBD1 identical over 8 bases. The CDR3 has 17 amino acids. The trim removed 1 base at V and 0 bases at J, leaving 4 bases unmatched. Germline V gene sequence: CDR1 SGHTA, CDR2 FQGNSA. CDR3 in amino acids: CASSLGAGGATNEKLFF. In DNA form, the CDR3 reads TGTGCCAGCAGCTTAGGGGCAGGGGGCGCAACTAATGAAAAACTGTTTTTT. The variable domain in full, with the rest retrieved from reference TRBV7-2 and TRBJ1-4, is GAGVSQSPSNKVTEKGKDVELRCDPISGHTALYWYRQSLGQGLEFLIYFQGNSAPDKSGLPSDRFSAERTGGSVSTLTIQRTQQEDSAVYLCASSLGAGGATNEKLFFGSGTQLSVL.

The chain uses TRBV27 and TRBJ2-7; a weak D match, TRBD2 (5 bases). V shed 3 bases and J shed 1 base, with 7 bases lying between them. The CDR3 loop spans 13 amino acids. The germline gives CDR1 MNHEY, CDR2 SMNVEV (reference sequence). This chain's CDR3 is CASSLRVSYEQYF. CDR3 nucleotide sequence: TGTGCCAGCAGTTTGAGGGTATCCTACGAGCAGTACTTC.

This clone came up once. The V call is TRBV5-1, the J call TRBJ2-7; D not certain. The germline V and J ends were trimmed by 3 bases and 1 base, with 2 bases remaining between them. Germline CDR1 reads SGHRS; CDR2 reads YFSETQ. CDR3 length: 11 amino acids. CDR3 bases: TGCGCCAGCAGCTCGTCCTACGAGCAGTACTTC. It translates to CASSSSYEQYF.

The chain employs TRBV10-1 and TRBJ1-5; possibly TRBD1 for D (5 bases). The CDR3 has 14 residues. V dropped 6 bases and J dropped 2 bases, with 11 bases sitting between them. Germline-derived CDR1 and CDR2 are WNHNN and SYGVQD (reference sequence). The CDR3 here is CASRTAAGNQPQHF. The CDR3 region has the DNA TGCGCCAGCAGGACAGCCGCGGGCAATCAGCCCCAGCATTTT.

The chain has TRBV7-8 and TRBJ2-4; D is perhaps TRBD1 (6 bases). This CDR3 has 14 amino acids. Germline V gene lookup returns CDR1 SGHVS and CDR2 FQNEAQ. Trimming stripped 10 bases from V and 0 bases from J, with 13 bases between. CDR3 in DNA: TGTGCCACTGCCGGACAGCTAGCCAAAAACATTCAGTACTTC. This codes for CATAGQLAKNIQYF.

V usage is TRBV7-2 and J usage is TRBJ1-5; 8 nucleotides match TRBD1. This CDR3 spans 15 amino acids. Germline V CDR1 and CDR2: SGHTA, FQGNSA. J was trimmed by 2 bases and V by 3 bases; bases with no gene match: 3. CDR3 residues: CASSFSGQGNQPQHF. The CDR3 region has the DNA TGTGCCAGCAGCTTCTCGGGACAGGGCAATCAGCCCCAGCATTTT.

The V gene is TRBV4-2, the J gene TRBJ2-7; possible D gene TRBD2, 6 bases. This CDR3 spans 15 amino acids. With 0 bases removed from V and 2 bases from J, the gap between germline ends came to 11 bases. CDR1 is LGHNA, CDR2 YNFKEQ, per germline. The CDR3 bases are TGTGCCAGCAGCCAAGATGCAAGCGGGCCCTACGAGCAGTACTTC. It translates to CASSQDASGPYEQYF.

The chain joins TRBV10-3 to TRBJ2-5; 8 nucleotides align to TRBD2. The CDR3 is made up of 13 amino acids. With 8 bases clipped from V and 4 bases from J, the junction kept 6 bases outside the gene matches. CDR1 ENHRY and CDR2 SYGVKD come from the germline V gene. The CDR3 sequence is CAIAPAGGETQYF. CDR3 DNA: TGTGCCATCGCTCCTGCGGGAGGAGAGACCCAGTACTTC.

The V gene is TRBV10-3, the J gene TRBJ2-4; 7 nucleotides match TRBD2. Per germline, CDR1 ENHRY and CDR2 SYGVKD. V shed 7 bases, J shed 3 bases, and the junction held 0 bases outside the gene matches. The CDR3 is made up of 12 amino acids. Written as DNA, the CDR3 is TGTGCCATCAAGCGGGACAAAAACATTCAGTACTTC. Its protein product is CAIKRDKNIQYF.

V is TRBV14 and J is TRBJ2-1, with 9 bases fitting TRBD2. The V and J ends lost 0 bases and 6 bases, in that order; junction bases with no gene match: 6. This CDR3 has 16 amino acids. Looked up from germline, CDR1 is SGHDN and CDR2 is FVKESK. The CDR3 nucleotides read TGTGCCAGCAGCCAAGATACCCTAGCGGGGACCAATGAGCAGTTCTTC. Translation gives CASSQDTLAGTNEQFF.

The chain joins TRBV19 to TRBJ1-1; D gene unclear. This CDR3 region has 13 residues. In germline, CDR1 is LNHDA, CDR2 SQIVND (reference sequence). V lost 3 bases and J lost 5, with 10 bases in between. DNA of the CDR3: TGTGCCAGTAGTATGGACCGGGATACTGAAGCTTTCTTT. Amino acids: CASSMDRDTEAFF.

The rearrangement joins TRBV25-1 to TRBJ1-1; 7 bases agree with TRBD1. The germline V gene encodes CDR1 MGHDK and CDR2 SYGVNS. This CDR3 contains 14 residues. The junction had 8 bases not matched to a gene; V was cut back by 4 bases and J by 6 bases. This chain's CDR3 is CASSGIGGIAEAFF. DNA of the CDR3: TGTGCCAGCAGTGGTATAGGGGGCATCGCTGAAGCTTTCTTT.

The rearrangement uses TRBV5-1 and TRBJ1-1; 11 bases match TRBD1. The CDR3 is 14 residues long. V was pared by 6 bases and J by 7 bases, with 8 bases of the junction left unmatched. Germline CDR1 SGHRS, CDR2 YFSETQ. The CDR3, as DNA: TGCGCCAGCAAGAGGACAGGGGGCACTGATGAAGCTTTCTTT. Its translation: CASKRTGGTDEAFF.

The chain combines TRBV5-5 with TRBJ2-2; D not certain. Deletions cut 2 bases from V and 5 bases from J, with 7 bases between. Germline-derived CDR1 and CDR2 are SGHKS and YYEKEE (reference sequence). This CDR3 is built from 13 residues. CDR3 in DNA: TGTGCCAGCAGCTTCGGCAGGACCGGGGAGCTGTTTTTT. This codes for CASSFGRTGELFF.

The CDR3 bases are TGTGCCAGCACTACCTATGGCTACACCTTC. It specifies CASTTYGYTF. This chain joins TRBV7-9 and TRBJ1-2; the D is unclear. The germline V gene encodes CDR1 SEHNR and CDR2 FQNEAQ (reference sequence). The CDR3 has 10 amino acids. Trimming removed 7 bases at V and 4 bases at J, with 4 bases between.

The sample holds one count of this clone. The chain uses TRBV30 and TRBJ1-3, with D perhaps matching TRBD1 (5 bases). The germline gives CDR1 GTSNPN, CDR2 SVGIG (reference sequence). V lost 3 bases and J lost 4, with 10 bases in between. The CDR3 covers 13 residues. CDR3 amino acids: CAWSRGGGNTIYF. CDR3 bases: TGTGCCTGGAGCCGGGGGGGAGGAAACACCATATATTTT.

The genes are TRBV9 and TRBJ1-6, with TRBD1 as a possible D gene (6 bases). Trimming took 4 bases from V and 0 from J, leaving 11 bases between them. The CDR3 has 16 residues. The germline V gene has CDR1 SGDLS and CDR2 YYNGEE. As DNA, the CDR3 is TGTGCCAGCAGCTCCGGACAGAGCTCCTATAATTCACCCCTCCACTTT. Encoded protein: CASSSGQSSYNSPLHF.